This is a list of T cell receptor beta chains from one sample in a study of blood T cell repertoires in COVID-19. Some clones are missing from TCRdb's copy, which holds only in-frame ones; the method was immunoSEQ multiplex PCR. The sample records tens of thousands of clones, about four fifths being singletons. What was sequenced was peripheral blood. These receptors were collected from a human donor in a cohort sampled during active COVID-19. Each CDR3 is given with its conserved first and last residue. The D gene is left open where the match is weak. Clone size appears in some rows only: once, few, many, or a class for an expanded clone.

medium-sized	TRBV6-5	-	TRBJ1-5	CASSLRSGGNQPQHF	TGTGCCAGCAGTTTACGGTCAGGCGGCAATCAGCCCCAGCATTTT
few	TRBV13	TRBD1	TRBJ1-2	CASSLGQPNYGYTF	TGTGCCAGCAGCCTGGGACAGCCGAACTATGGCTACACCTTC
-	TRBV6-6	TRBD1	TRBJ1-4	CASGTGDEKLFF	TGTGCCAGCGGGACAGGGGATGAAAAACTGTTTTTT
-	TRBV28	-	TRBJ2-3	CASVGAGDTQYF	TGTGCCAGCGTTGGAGCGGGAGATACGCAGTATTTT
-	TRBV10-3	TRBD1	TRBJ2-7	CAISGGQPPYEQYF	TGTGCCATCAGTGGGGGACAGCCACCCTACGAGCAGTACTTC
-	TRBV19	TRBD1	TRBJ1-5	CASSIGTGSRQPQHF	TGTGCCAGTAGTATCGGGACAGGGTCTAGGCAGCCCCAGCATTTT
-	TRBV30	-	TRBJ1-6	CAWTLEPNSPLHF	TGTGCCTGGACCTTAGAACCTAACTCACCCCTCCACTTT
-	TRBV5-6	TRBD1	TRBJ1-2	CASRLRQGTLGGYTF	TGTGCCAGCAGACTACGACAGGGCACCCTGGGGGGCTACACCTTC
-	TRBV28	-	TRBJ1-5	CASSFTPGPQHF	TGTGCCAGCAGTTTCACCCCGGGTCCGCAGCATTTT
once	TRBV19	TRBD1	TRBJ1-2	CASNDRDYGYTF	TGTGCCAGTAATGACAGGGACTATGGCTACACCTTC
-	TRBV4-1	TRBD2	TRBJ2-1	CASSQGGGTILEQFF	TGCGCCAGCAGCCAAGGGGGAGGGACTATCCTCGAGCAGTTCTTC
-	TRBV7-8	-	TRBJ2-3	CASSLVGSSDTQYF	TGTGCCAGCAGCTTAGTCGGGAGTTCAGATACGCAGTATTTT